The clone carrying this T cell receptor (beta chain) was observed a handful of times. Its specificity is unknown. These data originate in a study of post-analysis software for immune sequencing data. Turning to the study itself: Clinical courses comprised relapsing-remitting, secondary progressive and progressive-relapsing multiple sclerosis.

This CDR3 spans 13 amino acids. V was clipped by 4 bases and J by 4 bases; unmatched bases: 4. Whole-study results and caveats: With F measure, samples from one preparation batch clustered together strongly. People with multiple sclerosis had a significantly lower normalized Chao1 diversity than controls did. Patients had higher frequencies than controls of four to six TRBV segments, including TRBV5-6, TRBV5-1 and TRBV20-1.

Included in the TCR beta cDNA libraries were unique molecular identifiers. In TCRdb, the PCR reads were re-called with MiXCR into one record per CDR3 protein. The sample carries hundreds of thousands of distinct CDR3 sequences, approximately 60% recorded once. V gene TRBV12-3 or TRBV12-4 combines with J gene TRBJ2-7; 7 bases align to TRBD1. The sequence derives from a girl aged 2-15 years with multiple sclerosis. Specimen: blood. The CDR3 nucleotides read TGTGCCAGCAGTTGGGACAGCAATTACGAGCAGTACTTC. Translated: CASSWDSNYEQYF.